This T cell receptor beta chain came from a study of lymphopenia after photon versus proton radiotherapy. Per the germline V gene, CDR1 is SGHKS and CDR2 is YYEKEE (reference sequence). V was shortened by 1 base and J by 4 bases, with 8 bases between the two germline ends. This CDR3 has 14 amino acids. Study-wide findings and caveats: Under photons, naive T cells and diversity fell while effector/memory populations rose. Oligoclonal CD8+ Temra expansion after nadir drove photon patients' diversity drop.

The repertoire was sequenced with immunoSEQ multiplex PCR; TCRdb's copy has only in-frame clones and lacks some. The sample lists 60,000 or so clones, around 90% occurring once. As concerns this clone: Its antigen is unknown.

The input for sequencing was peripheral blood, taken from a patient treated with proton-based radiotherapy. The J gene is TRBJ1-4, the V gene TRBV5-5; no clear D. The sequence was obtained from an elderly man with esophageal cancer. This CDR3 reads CASSLKGINEKLFF. DNA for the CDR3: TGTGCCAGCAGCTTGAAGGGAATTAATGAAAAACTGTTTTTT.